The source of this T cell receptor (beta chain) is a study of spatial heterogeneity in lung cancer. Study-wide context: There were, on average, more than ten raw-read appearances for each unique TCR and UMI combination. Study-level results: Ubiquitous expanded tumor TCRs were observed in blood more at resection than follow-up.

TCRdb re-called the 5' RACE reads through MiXCR, storing one row per CDR3 protein. This sample carries about 25,000 distinct CDR3 sequences, roughly 6.9% of them seen once, and the ten largest clones take around an eighth. Of note for this clonotype: Its specificity is unknown. One end of the junction fails to match germline, which may point to a read error.

Time point specified: sample taken at primary tumor resection. TCRs were sequenced from unsorted whole RNA of tumor, nontumor lung or PBMC. The CDR3 has 13 amino acids. The chain joins TRBV12-3 or TRBV12-4 to TRBJ2-5, with a weak D call TRBD1 (5 bases). This sequence originates from a male donor with early-stage non-small cell lung cancer. This sample comprised PBMCs, obtained at surgery. The CDR3 sequence: CASSFPGKETQHF. In DNA, the CDR3 is TGTGCCAGCAGTTTCCCAGGGAAAGAGACCCAGCACTTC.